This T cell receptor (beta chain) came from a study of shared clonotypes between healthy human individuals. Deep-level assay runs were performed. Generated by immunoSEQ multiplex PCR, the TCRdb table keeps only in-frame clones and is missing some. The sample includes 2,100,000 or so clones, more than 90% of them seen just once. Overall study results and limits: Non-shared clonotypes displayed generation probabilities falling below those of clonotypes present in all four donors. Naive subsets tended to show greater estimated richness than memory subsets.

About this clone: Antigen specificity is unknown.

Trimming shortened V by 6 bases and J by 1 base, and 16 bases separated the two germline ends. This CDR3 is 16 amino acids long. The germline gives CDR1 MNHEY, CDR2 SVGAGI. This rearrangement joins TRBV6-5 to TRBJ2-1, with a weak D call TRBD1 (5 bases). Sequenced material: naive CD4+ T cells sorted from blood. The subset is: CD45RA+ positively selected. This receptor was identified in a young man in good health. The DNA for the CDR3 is TGTGCCAGCAGCTACGTCAGGGTCGGGTCCTACAATGAGCAGTTCTTC. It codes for CASSYVRVGSYNEQFF.